The 29 T cell receptor beta chains below were found in one sample sequenced in a study of CD8+CD57+ T cells in acquired aplastic anemia. The template used for profiling TCR beta VDJ and CDR3 was genomic DNA. TCRdb passed the reads through MiXCR, listing each CDR3 protein once. The sample consists of about 220,000 distinct CDR3 sequences, about a third of them appearing once. Sequencing input: sorted CD4+, CD8+, or CD8+CD57+ T cells (not recorded which) from PBMCs. These TCRs come from a human donor in good health, serving as a control.

This chain joins TRBV7-9 and TRBJ1-2; D is ambiguous. CDR3 length: 12 residues. From germline, CDR1 is SEHNR and CDR2 FQNEAQ (reference sequence). The V gene lost 3 bases and the J gene lost 1 base, with 3 bases spanning the gap. The CDR3 nucleotides read TGTGCCAGCAGCTTTCATAACTATGGCTACACCTTC. Amino acids: CASSFHNYGYTF.

The chain recombines TRBV6-5 with TRBJ1-6; D call uncertain. The V end was cut by 2 bases, the J end by 7 bases, with 9 bases between. The length of the CDR3 is 14 residues. Germline V lookup: CDR1 MNHEY, CDR2 SVGAGI. The CDR3 loop is CASSYGGSNSPLHF. CDR3 DNA: TGTGCCAGCAGTTACGGCGGATCGAATTCACCCCTCCACTTT.

This clonotype was recorded many times. The CDR3 protein is CASSLARGGWDYGYTF. CDR3 nucleotide sequence: TGTGCCAGCAGCTTAGCGCGAGGGGGCTGGGACTATGGCTACACCTTC. The chain links TRBV7-9 to TRBJ1-2, with TRBD1 identical over 7 bases. The germline gives CDR1 SEHNR, CDR2 FQNEAQ (reference sequence). The CDR3 totals 16 residues. Losses at the gene ends were 0 bases for V and 3 bases for J; bases not matched to a gene: 7.

This chain uses TRBV15 with TRBJ2-1; maybe TRBD1 (6 bases). V gave up 3 bases and J gave up 6 bases, with 18 bases separating them. Germline V gives CDR1 LNHNV, CDR2 YYDKDF (reference sequence). The CDR3 loop spans 16 amino acids. CDR3 residues: CATSSHTGQSGNEQFF. CDR3 nucleotide sequence: TGTGCCACCAGCAGCCATACAGGGCAAAGTGGCAATGAGCAGTTCTTC.

This clonotype came up a few times. This chain connects TRBV9 to TRBJ2-7; 10 bases are a match to TRBD1. Looked up from germline, CDR1 is SGDLS and CDR2 is YYNGEE. The CDR3 is made up of 16 amino acids. J was trimmed by 2 bases and V by 4 bases; bases with no gene match: 9. CDR3 loop: CASSPVPGQGTYEQYF. The DNA of the CDR3 is TGTGCCAGCAGCCCCGTTCCGGGACAGGGGACCTACGAGCAGTACTTC. Full variable domain (remainder filled in from reference TRBV9 and TRBJ2-7): DSGVTQTPKHLITATGQRVTLRCSPRSGDLSVYWYQQSLDQGLQFLIQYYNGEERAKGNILERFSAQQFPDLHSELNLSSLELGDSALYFCASSPVPGQGTYEQYFGPGTRLTVT.

This clonotype was recorded a few times. The rearrangement joins TRBV6-1 to TRBJ1-4; TRBD1 matches 7 bases. CDR1 MNHNS and CDR2 SASEGT come from the germline V gene. Trimming cost V 5 bases and J 8 bases; bases outside gene matches: 5. The CDR3 length is 13 residues. The CDR3 sequence is CASSPRDREKLFF. The CDR3 DNA sequence: TGTGCCAGCAGTCCCCGGGACAGAGAAAAACTGTTTTTT.

The sample holds many counts of this clonotype. V usage is TRBV20-1 and J usage is TRBJ1-2; D unclear. The CDR3 spans 13 residues. Germline-derived CDR1 and CDR2 are DFQATT and SNEGSKA (reference sequence). V was clipped by 0 bases and J by 5 bases, with 10 bases between them. The CDR3 DNA sequence: TGCAGTGCTAGAGATCGGGTCGGATATGGCTACACCTTC. Translation gives CSARDRVGYGYTF.

The J gene is TRBJ2-3, the V gene TRBV29-1; D remains unclear. Trimming left V 4 bases short and J 5 bases short, with 7 bases between. The CDR3 extends over 11 amino acids. Germline assignment: CDR1 SQVTM and CDR2 ANQGSEA. CDR3 region: CSVVRVDTQYF. The DNA of the CDR3 is TGCAGCGTTGTTCGGGTAGATACGCAGTATTTT.

This clonotype was recorded many times. The DNA of the CDR3 is TGTGCCAGCAGTGTAAGGGGAGAACGGGTCGGCCAGCCCCAGCATTTT. Translation: CASSVRGERVGQPQHF. The chain couples TRBV2 to TRBJ1-5, with a tentative D call TRBD1 (5 bases). The CDR3 is made up of 16 amino acids. Between the trimmed V and J ends, which lost 4 bases and 7 bases, there was a span of 20 bases. The germline CDR1 and CDR2 sequences are SNHLY and FYNNEI. The variable domain in full, completed from reference TRBV2 and TRBJ1-5, reads EPEVTQTPSHQVTQMGQEVILRCVPISNHLYFYWYRQILGQKVEFLVSFYNNEISEKSEIFDDQFSVERPDGSNFTLKIRSTKLEDSAMYFCASSVRGERVGQPQHFGDGTRLSIL.

This clonotype has only a few counts. The chain uses TRBV6-5 and TRBJ1-2; 11 bases agree with TRBD1. V was clipped by 4 bases and J by 6 bases; unmatched bases: 7. Germline CDR1 MNHEY, CDR2 SVGAGI. The CDR3 has 15 amino acids. CDR3 sequence: CASSLPGQGENGYTF. The CDR3, as DNA: TGTGCCAGCAGTTTACCGGGACAGGGGGAGAATGGCTACACCTTC.

This clonotype has at least ten counts. The CDR3 sequence is CSARVSGTDGYTF. In DNA form, the CDR3 reads TGCAGTGCTAGGGTTTCCGGGACAGATGGCTACACCTTC. V gene TRBV20-1 combines with J gene TRBJ1-2; the match to TRBD1 covers 7 bases. The trim removed 3 bases at V and 6 bases at J, leaving 7 bases unmatched. There are 13 residues in the CDR3. Germline V CDR1 and CDR2: DFQATT, SNEGSKA (reference sequence).

In its sample, this clonotype was seen many times. J is TRBJ1-2 and V is TRBV12-3 or TRBV12-4; a possible D gene is TRBD1 (5 bases). The CDR3 runs to 15 residues. V lost 3 bases to trimming and J lost 0 bases, with 11 bases between them. The CDR3 DNA sequence: TGTGCCAGCAGTTTTTCTGGCAGGGCTAACTATGGCTACACCTTC. It is translated as CASSFSGRANYGYTF.

This clonotype was counted only a few times. A much larger clone differs from this one at a single base, so this may be a read error. V gene TRBV20-1 combines with J gene TRBJ1-2; the D gene is possibly TRBD1 (6 bases). Germline loops: CDR1 DFQATT, CDR2 SNEGSKA (reference sequence). The CDR3 consists of 12 residues. CDR3 region: CSARGPGEGYAF. CDR3 sequence (DNA): TGCAGTGCTAGAGGTCCAGGGGAGGGCTACGCCTTC.

The J gene is TRBJ2-1, the V gene TRBV24-1; 8 bases are a match to TRBD2. Looked up from germline, CDR1 is KGHDR and CDR2 is SFDVKD. V shed 7 bases and J 7 bases; nucleotides not matched to a gene: 17. This CDR3 region has 17 residues. The DNA for the CDR3 is TGTGCCACCAGCAGCTCTGGGGCTAGCGGGTCTGGTAATGAGCAGTTCTTC. Its protein product is CATSSSGASGSGNEQFF.

The genes are TRBV6-1 and TRBJ1-4; D is ambiguous. Germline V lookup: CDR1 MNHNS, CDR2 SASEGT. V dropped 1 base and J dropped 10 bases, with 13 bases sitting between them. CDR3 length: 14 residues. Written as DNA, the CDR3 is TGTGCCAGCAGTGAAGGCGCGAGGAAAGCAAAACTGTTTTTT. It translates to CASSEGARKAKLFF.

J is TRBJ1-3 and V is TRBV10-3; D is undetermined. The CDR3 is 14 residues long. Trimming pared 6 bases from V and 2 bases from J, leaving 11 bases between. Germline V lookup: CDR1 ENHRY, CDR2 SYGVKD. The CDR3 bases are TGTGCCATCAGAGCGACGGACCCTGGAAACACCATATATTTT. Encoded protein: CAIRATDPGNTIYF.

This clonotype has just a few counts. The CDR3 DNA follows: TGCGCCAGCAGCCAAGGAAGCGGTCTAGCCAAAAACATTCAGTACTTC. It translates to CASSQGSGLAKNIQYF. This chain joins TRBV4-1 and TRBJ2-4; maybe TRBD2 (5 bases). V shed 1 base and J shed 0 bases, with 10 bases lying between them. The CDR3 consists of 16 residues. Germline V gene lookup returns CDR1 MGHRA and CDR2 YSYEKL.

This clonotype was seen many times. The V gene is TRBV19, the J gene TRBJ2-1; D remains unclear. Germline V gene sequence: CDR1 LNHDA, CDR2 SQIVND (reference sequence). The V and J ends lost 3 bases and 6 bases respectively, with 9 bases between them. This CDR3 has 13 residues. CDR3 residues: CASSIAHGNEQFF. The CDR3 bases are TGTGCCAGTAGTATTGCTCACGGCAATGAGCAGTTCTTC.

For this clonotype: A much bigger clone sits one base away, suggesting this may be a read error. V and J are TRBV20-1 and TRBJ2-7; weak D call: TRBD1 (5 bases). The CDR3 contains 15 residues. Trimming pared 3 bases from V and 3 bases from J, leaving 18 bases between. Germline V gene lookup returns CDR1 DFQATT and CDR2 SNEGSKA (reference sequence). The CDR3 coding sequence is TGCAGTGCTAGGTCTCCCGGGCAGGGTAGCTACGAGCAGTACTTC. Amino acids: CSARSPGQGSYEQYF.

This clonotype has at least ten counts. The rearrangement links TRBV9 to TRBJ2-2; D unclear. The CDR3 has 15 amino acids. Trimming took off 0 bases at V and 1 base at J, with 7 bases between the two ends. Germline lookup yields CDR1 SGDLS and CDR2 YYNGEE. This CDR3 reads CASSVEQKNTGELFF. DNA of the CDR3: TGTGCCAGCAGCGTAGAACAGAAGAACACCGGGGAGCTGTTTTTT.

This clonotype was seen repeatedly, ten times or more. The chain uses TRBV5-5 and TRBJ1-2, with D unclear. Germline lookup yields CDR1 SGHKS and CDR2 YYEKEE (reference sequence). This CDR3 spans 13 amino acids. V gave up 1 base and J gave up 4 bases, with 8 bases separating them. The CDR3 bases are TGTGCCAGCAGCTTGTTCGGGGTCTATGGCTACACCTTC. This encodes CASSLFGVYGYTF.

The chain uses TRBV12-3 or TRBV12-4 and TRBJ2-3; no clear D gene. V lost 6 bases and J 2 bases, leaving 9 bases between the germline ends. This CDR3 has 13 residues. This CDR3 is CASSHTHTDTQYF. The DNA for the CDR3 is TGTGCCAGCAGCCATACCCACACAGATACGCAGTATTTT.

The table lists this clonotype with a few counts. This chain connects TRBV12-3 or TRBV12-4 to TRBJ2-7; TRBD1 matches 9 bases. This CDR3 has 15 amino acids. The J segment lost 6 bases and the V segment lost 2 bases, leaving 8 bases of the junction unmatched. CDR3: CASSLSGTGLVEQYF. The CDR3, as DNA: TGTGCCAGCAGTTTATCCGGGACAGGGCTCGTCGAGCAGTACTTC.

This clonotype was counted between two and nine times. A much larger clone lies one base from this, so it may be a read error. This sequence joins TRBV15 and TRBJ1-1; weak D call: TRBD1 (5 bases). Trimming removed 2 bases at V and 0 bases at J, with 19 bases between. Germline V CDR1 and CDR2: LNHNV, YYDKDF (reference sequence). CDR3 size: 18 residues. The CDR3 is CATSRQVLGETMNTEAFF. CDR3 bases: TGTGCCACCAGCAGACAGGTATTAGGGGAGACGATGAACACTGAAGCTTTCTTT.

This clonotype occurred many times. The chain combines TRBV19 with TRBJ1-1; D not resolved. Trimming removed 3 bases at V and 2 bases at J, with 7 bases between. CDR3 length: 13 amino acids. The germline gives CDR1 LNHDA, CDR2 SQIVND (reference sequence). The CDR3 nucleotides are TGTGCCAGTAGTATTCTGGGTAACACTGAAGCTTTCTTT. Amino acid sequence: CASSILGNTEAFF. The full variable domain, completed using reference TRBV19 and TRBJ1-1, is DGGITQSPKYLFRKEGQNVTLSCEQNLNHDAMYWYRQDPGQGLRLIYYSQIVNDFQKGDIAEGYSVSREKKESFPLTVTSAQKNPTAFYLCASSILGNTEAFFGQGTRLTVV.

The chain carries TRBV7-2 and TRBJ2-5; TRBD1 agrees at 7 bases. Trimming removed 6 bases from V and 3 bases from J; junction bases left unmatched: 4. Per the germline V gene, CDR1 is SGHTA and CDR2 is FQGNSA. The CDR3 has 13 amino acids. CDR3 protein: CASRPGTEETQYF. The CDR3 region has the DNA TGTGCCAGCAGACCCGGGACAGAAGAGACCCAGTACTTC.

This clonotype was picked up many times. This rearrangement joins TRBV29-1 to TRBJ1-1, with D possibly TRBD1 on 5 matching bases. The V end lost 0 bases, the J end lost 1 base, and 15 bases lay between the germline ends. The CDR3 spans 16 residues. Germline values: CDR1 SQVTM, CDR2 ANQGSEA. The CDR3 nucleotides are TGCAGCGTTGAAGATTCAGGACAAGGGAGGAACACTGAAGCTTTCTTT. Translation: CSVEDSGQGRNTEAFF. Looking up the rest from reference TRBV29-1 and TRBJ1-1 gives the full variable domain: SAVISQKPSRDICQRGTSLTIQCQVDSQVTMMFWYRQQPGQSLTLIATANQGSEATYESGFVIDKFPISRPNLTFSTLTVSNMSPEDSSIYLCSVEDSGQGRNTEAFFGQGTRLTVV.

This clonotype was found many times. The genes are TRBV6-5 and TRBJ2-7; D gene unclear. Germline CDR1 reads MNHEY; CDR2 reads SVGAGI. Trimming cost V 0 bases and J 3 bases, with 9 bases left between them. The CDR3 has 14 amino acids. CDR3 loop: CASSYSMGNYEQYF. The CDR3 DNA follows: TGTGCCAGCAGTTACTCGATGGGGAACTACGAGCAGTACTTC.

In regard to this clonotype: This is likely a read error, given that the CDR3 carries no conserved phenylalanine or tryptophan at its end. This rearrangement joins TRBV5-1 to TRBJ2-7, with D maybe TRBD1 (6 bases). CDR3 length equals 13 residues. V was trimmed by 4 bases and J by 1 base, leaving 9 bases between them. Germline V gene lookup returns CDR1 SGHRS and CDR2 YFSETQ. CDR3 coding DNA: TGCGCCAGCAGCGCGGACAGTTCCTACGAGCAGTACCTC. Its protein is CASSADSSYEQYL.